A selection of T cell receptor beta chains follows, all from one sample in a study of cytotoxic CD8 clonotypes in ibrutinib-treated CLL. Assay: immunoSEQ multiplex PCR; the TCRdb copy retains only in-frame clones and omits some. Of some 93,000 clones listed, almost 80% are singletons. This specimen was PBMCs, taken after 12 months of ibrutinib treatment. The receptor set was obtained from a human donor with chronic lymphocytic leukemia. The CDR3 runs from the conserved cysteine through the conserved F or W. The D gene is left open where the match is weak. Clone size appears in some rows only: once, few, many, or a class for an expanded clone.

V gene: TRBV2; D gene: NA; J gene: TRBJ1-1; clone size: NA; CDR3 DNA: TGTGCCAGCGGGTTGATATTAGAGAACACTGAAGCTTTCTTT; CDR3 protein: CASGLILENTEAFF
V gene: TRBV6-1; D gene: NA; J gene: TRBJ1-2; clone size: NA; CDR3 DNA: TGTGCCAGCAGTGCAAGCTCGGGGGGGAGGTATGGCTACACCTTC; CDR3 protein: CASSASSGGRYGYTF
V gene: TRBV7-9; D gene: NA; J gene: TRBJ2-7; clone size: many; CDR3 DNA: TGTGCCAGCAGCTCCTTACACGAGCAGTACTTC; CDR3 protein: CASSSLHEQYF
V gene: TRBV6-1; D gene: NA; J gene: TRBJ2-5; clone size: NA; CDR3 DNA: TGTGCCAGCAGACGTCCACCCGAAGAGACCCAGTACTTC; CDR3 protein: CASRRPPEETQYF
V gene: TRBV6-6; D gene: TRBD1; J gene: TRBJ1-2; clone size: NA; CDR3 DNA: TGTGCCAGCAGCTCCACACAGGGGTCGGGGAGCTATGGCTACACCTTC; CDR3 protein: CASSSTQGSGSYGYTF
V gene: TRBV18; D gene: NA; J gene: TRBJ2-1; clone size: NA; CDR3 DNA: TGTGCCAGCTCACCAGGAGATGAGCAGTTCTTC; CDR3 protein: CASSPGDEQFF
V gene: TRBV11-3; D gene: NA; J gene: TRBJ2-5; clone size: once; CDR3 DNA: TGTGCCAGCAGCTTCGATGGGGGCGCGGTGGATAAGACCCAGTACTTC; CDR3 protein: CASSFDGGAVDKTQYF
V gene: TRBV11-2; D gene: NA; J gene: TRBJ2-5; clone size: NA; CDR3 DNA: TGTGCCAGCAGCTTAGCTAACCGAGAGACCCAGTACTTC; CDR3 protein: CASSLANRETQYF
V gene: TRBV30; D gene: NA; J gene: TRBJ2-1; clone size: many; CDR3 DNA: TGTGCCTGGAGGGGGGCCCACCAGAAGGGTAATGAGCAGTTCTTC; CDR3 protein: CAWRGAHQKGNEQFF
V gene: TRBV5-6; D gene: NA; J gene: TRBJ2-7; clone size: NA; CDR3 DNA: TGTGCCAGCAGCGATAGGACAGAGCCTTACGAGCAGTACTTC; CDR3 protein: CASSDRTEPYEQYF
V gene: TRBV19; D gene: NA; J gene: TRBJ1-5; clone size: NA; CDR3 DNA: TGTGCCAGTAGTATAACGGCGGCGAGCAATCAGCCCCAGCATTTT; CDR3 protein: CASSITAASNQPQHF
V gene: TRBV6-5; D gene: TRBD1; J gene: TRBJ1-2; clone size: NA; CDR3 DNA: TGTGCCAGCAGTCAACAGGGGCCGGCGTGGGGCTACACCTTC; CDR3 protein: CASSQQGPAWGYTF
V gene: TRBV27; D gene: NA; J gene: TRBJ2-3; clone size: NA; CDR3 DNA: TGTGCCAGCAGTTTTGGGGGAATCAGAGATACGCAGTATTTT; CDR3 protein: CASSFGGIRDTQYF
V gene: TRBV30; D gene: NA; J gene: TRBJ1-1; clone size: NA; CDR3 DNA: TGTGCCTGGAGTTTCAGCAGTGGGGTTGGAGCTTTCTTT; CDR3 protein: CAWSFSSGVGAFF
V gene: TRBV11-1; D gene: TRBD1; J gene: TRBJ2-1; clone size: NA; CDR3 DNA: TGTGCCAGCAGCTTTAACAGGGGGGCGGAGAGTGAGCAGTTCTTC; CDR3 protein: CASSFNRGAESEQFF
V gene: TRBV11-2; D gene: TRBD2; J gene: TRBJ2-2; clone size: NA; CDR3 DNA: TGTGCCAGCAGCTTACTAGCGGGGGCGTTAAGCTCCGGGGAGCTGTTTTTT; CDR3 protein: CASSLLAGALSSGELFF
V gene: TRBV5-4; D gene: NA; J gene: TRBJ2-6; clone size: NA; CDR3 DNA: TGTGCCAGCAGACGTGGGATAGAGGGGGCCAACGTCCTGACTTTC; CDR3 protein: CASRRGIEGANVLTF
V gene: TRBV5-6; D gene: NA; J gene: TRBJ1-1; clone size: NA; CDR3 DNA: TGTGCCAGCAGCTTGGACACTGAAGCTTTCTTT; CDR3 protein: CASSLDTEAFF
V gene: TRBV6-6; D gene: NA; J gene: TRBJ2-1; clone size: NA; CDR3 DNA: TGTGCCAGCAGTTTCGGCCCAAACAATGAGCAGTTCTTC; CDR3 protein: CASSFGPNNEQFF
V gene: TRBV28; D gene: NA; J gene: TRBJ1-5; clone size: NA; CDR3 DNA: TGTGCCAGCAGTTTAACGGACAATCAGCCCCAGCATTTT; CDR3 protein: CASSLTDNQPQHF
V gene: TRBV7-9; D gene: NA; J gene: TRBJ2-3; clone size: NA; CDR3 DNA: TGTGCCAGCAGCTTATTAGGCACAGATACGCAGTATTTT; CDR3 protein: CASSLLGTDTQYF
V gene: TRBV15; D gene: NA; J gene: TRBJ2-3; clone size: few; CDR3 DNA: TGTGCCACCAGCAGCCACACAGATACGCAGTATTTT; CDR3 protein: CATSSHTDTQYF
V gene: TRBV2; D gene: NA; J gene: TRBJ1-5; clone size: once; CDR3 DNA: TGTGCCAGCAAAGATAGGGGGGCCCCCAATCAGCCCCAGCATTTT; CDR3 protein: CASKDRGAPNQPQHF
V gene: TRBV5-1; D gene: NA; J gene: TRBJ2-7; clone size: few; CDR3 DNA: TGCGCCAGCAGCTTATCTTGGAAGGGGGGCCCCTACGAGCAGTACTTC; CDR3 protein: CASSLSWKGGPYEQYF
V gene: TRBV5-6; D gene: TRBD1; J gene: TRBJ2-1; clone size: NA; CDR3 DNA: TGTGCCAGCAGCCCTTATGAGGACAGGGACGTCAAAGAGCAGTTCTTC; CDR3 protein: CASSPYEDRDVKEQFF
V gene: TRBV19; D gene: NA; J gene: TRBJ1-6; clone size: NA; CDR3 DNA: TGTGCCAGTAAGGTGGGCCTAAGTTCACCCCTCCACTTT; CDR3 protein: CASKVGLSSPLHF
V gene: TRBV6-6; D gene: NA; J gene: TRBJ2-7; clone size: NA; CDR3 DNA: TGTGCCAGCAGTTACTTAAGGGGTTCTCGGTTGGAGCAGTACTTC; CDR3 protein: CASSYLRGSRLEQYF
V gene: TRBV7-9; D gene: NA; J gene: TRBJ1-1; clone size: NA; CDR3 DNA: TGTGCCAGCAGCCCACAGGGAACGAACACTGAAGCTTTCTTT; CDR3 protein: CASSPQGTNTEAFF
V gene: TRBV11-3; D gene: NA; J gene: TRBJ1-1; clone size: NA; CDR3 DNA: TGTGCCAGCAGCTTAACAGGCACGTCGAAAGCTTTCTTT; CDR3 protein: CASSLTGTSKAFF
V gene: TRBV28; D gene: NA; J gene: TRBJ1-1; clone size: few; CDR3 DNA: TGTGCCAGCAAGACCGGAGTCGGGAACACTGAAGCTTTCTTT; CDR3 protein: CASKTGVGNTEAFF
V gene: TRBV19; D gene: TRBD1; J gene: TRBJ2-2; clone size: NA; CDR3 DNA: TGTGCCAGTAGGCCGGGACAGGGTAACGGGGAGCTGTTTTTT; CDR3 protein: CASRPGQGNGELFF
V gene: TRBV7-9; D gene: NA; J gene: TRBJ2-1; clone size: NA; CDR3 DNA: TGTGCCAGCAGCTTAGGGACAGTAAACGAGCAGTTCTTC; CDR3 protein: CASSLGTVNEQFF
V gene: TRBV5-1; D gene: TRBD2; J gene: TRBJ2-3; clone size: NA; CDR3 DNA: TGCGCCAGCAGCTTAGTGTCAGGGCTCGGGAGGCCTACGCAGTATTTT; CDR3 protein: CASSLVSGLGRPTQYF
V gene: TRBV6-6; D gene: TRBD1; J gene: TRBJ1-2; clone size: NA; CDR3 DNA: TGTGCCAGCAGACAGGGGGCAGGTGGCTACACCTTC; CDR3 protein: CASRQGAGGYTF
V gene: TRBV6-6; D gene: TRBD1; J gene: TRBJ1-1; clone size: once; CDR3 DNA: TGTGCCAGCAGTCCAGGGGGCATGGCGAACACTGAAGCTTTCTTT; CDR3 protein: CASSPGGMANTEAFF
V gene: TRBV29-1; D gene: NA; J gene: TRBJ2-6; clone size: NA; CDR3 DNA: TGCAGCGTTGAAGGGCAGGTCGGTGGGGCCAACGTCCTGACTTTC; CDR3 protein: CSVEGQVGGANVLTF
V gene: TRBV5-1; D gene: TRBD2; J gene: TRBJ2-7; clone size: NA; CDR3 DNA: TGCGCCAGCAGCTTGAGTGGGGGGGATTACGGCTACGAGCAGTACTTC; CDR3 protein: CASSLSGGDYGYEQYF